One TCR beta chain is described in this entry. This sample is drawn from a study of blood T cell repertoires in COVID-19. Study information: The analysed material was cDNA or gDNA that came from T cells, B-cell-depleted T cells, or PBMCs.

There are 15 residues in the CDR3. V shed 5 bases, J shed 8 bases, and the junction held 7 bases outside the gene matches. Per the germline V gene, CDR1 is SEHNR and CDR2 is FQNEAQ (reference sequence). Original processing notes: Reference gene primer amplification in the assay estimated nucleated cell counts. This table comes from immunoSEQ multiplex PCR, and its TCRdb copy is limited to in-frame clones, with some not included. V, J and clone size are taken as reported in that table, and D and trimming were inferred from the DNA itself. The sample lists some 270,000 clones, 70% to 90% occurring once. Seattle's cohort entered during active infection and was followed longitudinally.

The sequence came from a human donor with COVID-19, enrolled during active disease. The donor label of this sample is uncertain. What was sequenced was peripheral blood. The J gene is TRBJ2-1, the V gene TRBV7-9; TRBD2 aligns across 12 bases. CDR3 DNA: TGTGCCAGCAGCCCCCTAGCGGGAGGGCCCCATGAGCAGTTCTTC. It specifies CASSPLAGGPHEQFF.